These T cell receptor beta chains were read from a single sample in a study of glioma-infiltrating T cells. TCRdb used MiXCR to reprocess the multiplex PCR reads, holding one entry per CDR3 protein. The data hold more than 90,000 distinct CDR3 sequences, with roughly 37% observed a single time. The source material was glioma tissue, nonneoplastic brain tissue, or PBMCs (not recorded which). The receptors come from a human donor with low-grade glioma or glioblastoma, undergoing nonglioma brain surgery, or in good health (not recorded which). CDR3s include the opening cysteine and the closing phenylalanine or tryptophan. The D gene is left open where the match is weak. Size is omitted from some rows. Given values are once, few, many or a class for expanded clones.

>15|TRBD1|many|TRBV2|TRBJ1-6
CASRGTANFNSPLHF
TGTGCCAGCAGGGGGACAGCCAATTTTAATTCACCCCTCCACTTT
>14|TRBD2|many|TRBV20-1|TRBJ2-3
CSPGLAGGSDTQYF
TGCAGTCCCGGACTAGCGGGAGGGTCAGATACGCAGTATTTT
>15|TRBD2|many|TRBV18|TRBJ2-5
CASSPIRGREETQYF
TGTGCCAGCTCACCAATACGCGGGAGGGAAGAGACCCAGTACTTC
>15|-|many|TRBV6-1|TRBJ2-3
CASSLTGGNTDTQYF
TGTGCCAGCAGTCTTACGGGCGGGAACACAGATACGCAGTATTTT
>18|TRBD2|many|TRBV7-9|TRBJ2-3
CASETSGRWVSSTDTQYF
TGTGCCAGCGAGACTAGCGGGAGATGGGTGTCTAGCACAGATACGCAGTATTTT
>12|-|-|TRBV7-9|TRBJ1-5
CASSPPGGLQHF
TGTGCCAGCAGCCCGCCGGGAGGACTCCAGCATTTT
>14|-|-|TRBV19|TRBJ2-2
CASSILVESGELSF
TGTGCCAGTAGTATTCTGGTTGAATCTGGGGAGCTGTCTTTT
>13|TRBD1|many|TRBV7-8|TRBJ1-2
CASSPGTVYGYTF
TGTGCCAGCAGCCCCGGGACAGTCTATGGCTACACCTTC
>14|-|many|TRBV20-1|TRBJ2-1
CSAEFHGTYNEQFF
TGCAGTGCTGAGTTCCACGGTACCTACAATGAGCAGTTCTTC
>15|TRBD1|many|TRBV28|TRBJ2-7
CASTRLGQNSYEQYF
TGTGCCAGCACTCGCTTGGGACAGAATTCATACGAGCAGTACTTC
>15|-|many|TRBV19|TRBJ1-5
CASNDGDGRKEPQHF
TGTGCCAGTAACGACGGGGACGGCCGGAAGGAGCCCCAGCATTTT
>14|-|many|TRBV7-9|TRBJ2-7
CASRPTVGSYEQYF
TGTGCCAGCAGGCCGACAGTGGGATCCTACGAGCAGTACTTC
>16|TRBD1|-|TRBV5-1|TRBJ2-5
CASSSKQGSVGETQYF
TGCGCCAGCAGCTCTAAACAGGGGTCGGTCGGGGAGACCCAGTACTTC
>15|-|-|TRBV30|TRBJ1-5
CAWSVWGLGNQPQHF
TGTGCCTGGAGTGTATGGGGACTGGGCAATCAGCCCCAGCATTTT
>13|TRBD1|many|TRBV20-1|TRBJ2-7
CSAIGTGAYEQYF
TGCAGTGCTATTGGGACAGGGGCCTACGAGCAGTACTTC
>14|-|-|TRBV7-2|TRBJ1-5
CASSLGGWLVAQHF
TGTGCCAGCAGCTTGGGGGGCTGGCTGGTGGCCCAGCATTTT
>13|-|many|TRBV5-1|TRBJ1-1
CASRIRRGTEAFF
TGCGCCAGCAGGATCCGTAGAGGGACTGAAGCTTTCTTT